Shown below are 11 T cell receptor beta chains from a single sample sequenced in a study of T cell repertoires in cytomegalovirus infection. Their target antigens are unknown. TCRdb re-derived calls from the reads in MiXCR, one entry per CDR3 protein. The data show some 560,000 distinct CDR3 sequences, with just under 40% seen just once and around 46% held by the top ten. The sequencing here drew on cultured PBMCs, taken from culture after CMV antigen stimulation. These receptors were obtained from a human donor in good health (CMV status not recorded). Some clones in this sample may be carry-over from other donors' samples.

J is TRBJ1-1 and V is TRBV6-2 or TRBV6-3; D is undetermined. Trimming cost V 3 bases and J 7 bases, with 18 bases left between them. Germline lookup yields CDR1 MNHEY and CDR2 SVGEGT. The CDR3 is made up of 15 amino acids. CDR3: CASSYTRLARGEAFF. For the CDR3, the DNA is TGTGCCAGCAGTTATACGAGGCTGGCCCGGGGTGAAGCTTTCTTT.

J is TRBJ1-1 and V is TRBV7-6; D is possibly TRBD1 (6 bases). Per the germline V gene, CDR1 is SGHVS and CDR2 is FNYEAQ. The length of the CDR3 is 15 residues. The V and J ends lost 5 bases and 6 bases respectively, with 19 bases between them. The CDR3 DNA is TGTGCCAGCAGCCCCGGGGGCGAAGTTTGGTCTGAAGCTTTCTTT. Amino acid sequence: CASSPGGEVWSEAFF. Drawing the rest from reference TRBV7-6 and TRBJ1-1, the complete variable domain is GAGVSQSPRYKVTKRGQDVALRCDPISGHVSLYWYRQALGQGPEFLTYFNYEAQQDKSGLPNDRFSAERPEGSISTLTIQRTEQRDSAMYRCASSPGGEVWSEAFFGQGTRLTVV.

This clonotype was seen a handful of times. The rearrangement links TRBV7-8 to TRBJ2-3; 7 bases align to TRBD2. Germline V gene lookup returns CDR1 SGHVS and CDR2 FQNEAQ. V shed 4 bases and J 4 bases; nucleotides not matched to a gene: 8. The CDR3 loop spans 15 amino acids. As DNA, the CDR3 is TGTGCCAGCAGCTCACAAGCGGGGTCTCCAGATACGCAGTATTTT. Translating gives CASSSQAGSPDTQYF.

This clonotype has at least ten counts. The chain carries TRBV7-2 and TRBJ1-4; D is unclear. CDR1 is SGHTA, CDR2 FQGNSA, per germline. This CDR3 contains 14 residues. V lost 5 bases and J 0 bases, leaving 7 bases between the germline ends. The CDR3 is CASSPTATNEKLFF. Here the CDR3 DNA reads TGTGCCAGCAGCCCGACGGCAACTAATGAAAAACTGTTTTTT.

The chain links TRBV11-2 to TRBJ1-6, with 7 positions matching TRBD1. The CDR3 consists of 16 residues. The ends lost 5 bases at V and 8 bases at J; junction bases unmatched: 12. Germline V gene lookup returns CDR1 SGHAT and CDR2 FQNNGV. CDR3 in amino acids: CASSRQTGMGYSPLHF. Here the CDR3 DNA reads TGTGCCAGCAGCCGACAGACAGGGATGGGTTATTCACCCCTCCACTTT.

V usage is TRBV23-1 and J usage is TRBJ2-1; D might be TRBD2 (5 bases). TRBV23-1 is assigned to the ORF class and has an uncertain function. V was shortened by 6 bases and J by 5 bases, with 14 bases between the two germline ends. The CDR3 totals 14 residues. As DNA, the CDR3 is TGCGCCAGCAGGGACTTAAGACTACACAATGAGCAGTTCTTC. Amino acid sequence: CASRDLRLHNEQFF.

This chain joins TRBV2 and TRBJ2-1; 9 bases map to TRBD2. There are 17 residues in the CDR3. With V trimmed by 5 bases and J by 2 bases, 10 bases remained unmatched. Germline values: CDR1 SNHLY, CDR2 FYNNEI. The CDR3 sequence: CASSLKLAGVTYNEQFF. The DNA of the CDR3 is TGTGCCAGCAGTCTGAAGTTAGCGGGAGTCACCTACAATGAGCAGTTCTTC.

V and J are TRBV4-1 and TRBJ1-6; D call uncertain. Germline V gene sequence: CDR1 MGHRA, CDR2 YSYEKL. The V end was cut by 2 bases, the J end by 0 bases, with 5 bases between. The CDR3 contains 15 residues. The CDR3 nucleotides are TGCGCCAGCAGCCAACCTAGCTCCTATAATTCACCCCTCCACTTT. Protein: CASSQPSSYNSPLHF.

This clonotype was seen only a few times. CDR3 protein: CAISEGLAGGQIYNEQFF. In DNA, the CDR3 is TGTGCCATCAGTGAGGGACTAGCGGGGGGGCAGATATACAATGAGCAGTTCTTC. The V call is TRBV10-3, the J call TRBJ2-1; 15 bases align to TRBD2. The trim removed 2 bases at V and 4 bases at J, leaving 6 bases unmatched. Germline V lookup: CDR1 ENHRY, CDR2 SYGVKD. CDR3 length equals 18 residues.

This clonotype has a handful of counts. The chain recombines TRBV28 with TRBJ2-2; tentative D call: TRBD2 (6 bases). The CDR3 is made up of 15 amino acids. The germline V gene encodes CDR1 MDHEN and CDR2 SYDVKM. The germline V and J ends were trimmed by 7 bases and 1 base, with 13 bases remaining between them. DNA of the CDR3: TGTGCCAGCACCCTATGGCGGGGGAACACCGGGGAGCTGTTTTTT. It encodes CASTLWRGNTGELFF.

J is TRBJ1-2 and V is TRBV12-3 or TRBV12-4, with 8 positions matching TRBD1. This CDR3 is built from 13 residues. Trimming cost V 3 bases and J 7 bases; bases outside gene matches: 4. The CDR3 nucleotides read TGTGCCAGCAGTTTGCACAGGGGGGGTGGCTACACCTTC. Encoded protein: CASSLHRGGGYTF.